The 10 T cell receptor beta chains below all came from one sample that was sequenced in a study of cytomegalovirus exposure and HLA in healthy donors. In the PCR, 60 Vbeta and 13 Jbeta primers were used. Here immunoSEQ multiplex PCR was the method, and the copy in TCRdb shows in-frame clones only, minus some. The profile shows 200,000 or so clones, around 86% of them singletons. Sequenced sample: PBMCs. These receptors all stem from a middle-aged woman in good health and CMV-seronegative.

The rearrangement uses TRBV5-4 and TRBJ1-3; D is uncertain. The CDR3 is made up of 14 amino acids. The germline gives CDR1 SGHNT, CDR2 YYREEE (reference sequence). V was trimmed by 4 bases and J by 3 bases, leaving 11 bases between them. The CDR3 DNA is TGTGCCAGCAGCCCCAGCGCCATTGGAAACACCATATATTTT. Residues: CASSPSAIGNTIYF. The whole variable domain, remainder taken from reference TRBV5-4 and TRBJ1-3, is ETGVTQSPTHLIKTRGQQVTLRCSSQSGHNTVSWYQQALGQGPQFIFQYYREEENGRGNFPPRFSGLQFPNYSSELNVNALELDDSALYLCASSPSAIGNTIYFGEGSWLTVV.

The V call is TRBV7-8, the J call TRBJ2-7, with TRBD2 matching over 7 bases. J lost 2 bases, V lost 2 bases, and 9 bases had no gene match. The CDR3 is 16 amino acids. CDR1 and CDR2 (germline): SGHVS, FQNEAQ. CDR3 sequence (DNA): TGTGCCAGCAGCTTAAGGGCGGGAGTCGACCCCTACGAGCAGTACTTC. Amino acids: CASSLRAGVDPYEQYF.

V and J are TRBV6-1 and TRBJ1-5, with TRBD1 as a possible D gene (5 bases). The V end was cut by 0 bases, the J end by 6 bases, with 12 bases between. There are 15 residues in the CDR3. Germline assignment: CDR1 MNHNS and CDR2 SASEGT. Here the CDR3 DNA reads TGTGCCAGCAGTGAAGCATCCAGGGCAGGTCAGCCCCAGCATTTT. Translation: CASSEASRAGQPQHF.

The chain has TRBV30 and TRBJ2-1, with D possibly being TRBD2 (6 bases). Germline V CDR1 and CDR2: GTSNPN, SVGIG (reference sequence). CDR3 length equals 11 residues. V was pared by 1 base and J by 10 bases, with 8 bases between. The CDR3 loop is CAWSDGGEQFF. CDR3 nucleotide sequence: TGTGCCTGGAGTGACGGAGGGGAGCAGTTCTTC.

The V and J genes are TRBV4-1 and TRBJ2-5, with 9 bases fitting TRBD1. The J call may be in error: the DNA end matches TRBJ2-7 better. The CDR3 consists of 14 residues. Germline V gene data show CDR1 as MGHRA and CDR2 as YSYEKL. CDR3 DNA sequence: TGCGCCAGCAGACCTATACAGGGGGCCAACGAGCAGTACTTC. Protein sequence: CASRPIQGANEQYF.

This clone was counted a few times. This chain joins TRBV5-6 and TRBJ1-1, with TRBD1 matching 10 bases. V was clipped by 0 bases and J by 4 bases; unmatched bases: 0. Per germline, CDR1 SGHDT and CDR2 YYEEEE. This CDR3 comprises 14 residues. The CDR3 DNA is TGTGCCAGCAGCTTGGGACAGGGGGCCACTGAAGCTTTCTTT. It codes for CASSLGQGATEAFF.

As for this clone: This CDR3 is also generated by other DNA sequences in the sample. The genes are TRBV19 and TRBJ1-5; TRBD1 agrees at 7 bases. Trimming cost V 6 bases and J 3 bases; bases outside gene matches: 5. The CDR3 covers 14 residues. The germline V gene encodes CDR1 LNHDA and CDR2 SQIVND (reference sequence). This CDR3 reads CASSGTAHNQPQHF. The CDR3 nucleotides read TGTGCCAGTAGCGGGACAGCACACAATCAGCCCCAGCATTTT.

The chain couples TRBV4-2 to TRBJ2-2, with TRBD2 identical over 8 bases. Germline CDR1 reads LGHNA; CDR2 reads YNFKEQ. V trimming: 0 bases; J trimming: 5 bases; junction bases outside the gene matches: 11. The CDR3 totals 18 residues. DNA of the CDR3: TGTGCCAGCAGCCAAGAGGTGATGGTAGCGGGGTTTACCGGGGAGCTGTTTTTT. Translating gives CASSQEVMVAGFTGELFF.

This clone showed up just once. This chain uses TRBV5-4 with TRBJ1-1; 11 bases are shared with TRBD1. V lost 4 bases, J lost 4 bases, and 6 bases stayed unmatched. The CDR3 length is 15 residues. Germline CDR1 reads SGHNT; CDR2 reads YYREEE (reference sequence). The CDR3 nucleotides are TGTGCCAGCAGCGCCCGGACAGGGGGCTTCACTGAAGCTTTCTTT. Translation gives CASSARTGGFTEAFF.

The sample holds one count of this clone. The chain combines TRBV5-6 with TRBJ2-5, with TRBD2 matching over 9 bases. The J call may be faulty, since TRBJ2-7 better matches the DNA end. CDR1 SGHDT and CDR2 YYEEEE come from the germline V gene. There are 16 residues in the CDR3. As DNA, the CDR3 is TGTGCCAGCAGCTCTGAAATTAGCGGGAGTCCGTACGAGCAGTACTTC. Its protein is CASSSEISGSPYEQYF.